This TCR beta chain was identified during a study of memory CD8 T cells in hepatitis C reinfection. Clones were sequenced by immunoSEQ multiplex PCR, and TCRdb holds only the in-frame ones, with some missing. The sample contains 46,000 or so clones, nearly 90% of which appear only once. J gave up 4 bases and V 6 bases, and 9 bases lay outside the gene matches. The CDR3 contains 14 residues. CDR1 and CDR2 (germline): MNHEY, SVGAGI. Regarding time point: late/post reinfection, 12 to 24 weeks after detection. The sorted cells went straight to TCR sequencing with no prior in vitro expansion. The source material was naive CD8+ T cells sorted from blood. The sequence was obtained from a man between 18 and 35 years old with hepatitis C virus infection. The chain has TRBV6-5 and TRBJ2-7; 7 nucleotides agree with TRBD2. DNA of the CDR3: TGTGCCAGCAGCCCTAAGGGGAGGGCTTACGAGCAGTACTTC. This encodes CASSPKGRAYEQYF.